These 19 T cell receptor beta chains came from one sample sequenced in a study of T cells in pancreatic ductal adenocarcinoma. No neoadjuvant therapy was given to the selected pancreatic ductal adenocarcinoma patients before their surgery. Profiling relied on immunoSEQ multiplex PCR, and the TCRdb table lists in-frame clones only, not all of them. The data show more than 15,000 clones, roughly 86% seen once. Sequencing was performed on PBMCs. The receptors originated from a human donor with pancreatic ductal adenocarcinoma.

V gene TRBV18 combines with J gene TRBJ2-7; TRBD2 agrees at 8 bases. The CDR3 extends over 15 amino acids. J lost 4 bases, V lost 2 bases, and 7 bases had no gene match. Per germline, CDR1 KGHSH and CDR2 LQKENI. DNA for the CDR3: TGTGCCAGCTCACCAGGGCGGGGGGCCCTATACGAGCAGTACTTC. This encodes CASSPGRGALYEQYF.

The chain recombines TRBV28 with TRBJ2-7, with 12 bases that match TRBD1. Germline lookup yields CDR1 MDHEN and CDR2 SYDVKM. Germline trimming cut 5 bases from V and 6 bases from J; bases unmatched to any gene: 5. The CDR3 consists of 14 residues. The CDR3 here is CASSTGTGGFEQYF. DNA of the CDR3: TGTGCCAGCAGTACCGGGACAGGGGGCTTCGAGCAGTACTTC.

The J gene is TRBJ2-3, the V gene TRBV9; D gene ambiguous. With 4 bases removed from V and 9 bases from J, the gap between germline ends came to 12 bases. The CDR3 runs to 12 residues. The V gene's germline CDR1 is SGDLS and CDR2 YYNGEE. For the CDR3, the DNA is TGTGCCAGCAGCCCTACCTCGCGAACGCAGTATTTT. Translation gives CASSPTSRTQYF.

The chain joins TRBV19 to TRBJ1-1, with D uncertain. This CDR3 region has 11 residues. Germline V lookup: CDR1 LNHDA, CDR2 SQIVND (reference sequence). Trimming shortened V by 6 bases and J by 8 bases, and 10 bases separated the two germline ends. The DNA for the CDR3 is TGTGCCAGTAGCGAAGGGAGGGAAGCTTTCTTT. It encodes CASSEGREAFF.

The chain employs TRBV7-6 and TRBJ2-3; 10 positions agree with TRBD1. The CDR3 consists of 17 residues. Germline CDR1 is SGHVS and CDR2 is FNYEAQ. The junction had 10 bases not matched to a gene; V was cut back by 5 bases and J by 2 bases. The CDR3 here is CASSIRQGAIPTDTQYF. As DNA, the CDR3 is TGTGCCAGCAGCATCCGACAGGGGGCCATTCCCACAGATACGCAGTATTTT.

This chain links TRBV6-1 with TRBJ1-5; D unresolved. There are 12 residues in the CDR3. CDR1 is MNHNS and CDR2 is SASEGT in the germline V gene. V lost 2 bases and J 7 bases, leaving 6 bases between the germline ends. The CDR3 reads CASSERGQPQHF. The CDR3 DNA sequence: TGTGCCAGCAGTGAACGCGGGCAGCCCCAGCATTTT.

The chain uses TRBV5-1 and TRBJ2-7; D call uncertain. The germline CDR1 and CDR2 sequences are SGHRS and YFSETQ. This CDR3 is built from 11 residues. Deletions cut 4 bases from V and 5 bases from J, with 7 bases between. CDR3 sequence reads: CASSDADEQYF. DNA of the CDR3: TGCGCCAGCAGCGATGCAGACGAGCAGTACTTC. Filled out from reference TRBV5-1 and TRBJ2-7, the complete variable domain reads KAGVTQTPRYLIKTRGQQVTLSCSPISGHRSVSWYQQTPGQGLQFLFEYFSETQRNKGNFPGRFSGRQFSNSRSEMNVSTLELGDSALYLCASSDADEQYFGPGTRLTVT.

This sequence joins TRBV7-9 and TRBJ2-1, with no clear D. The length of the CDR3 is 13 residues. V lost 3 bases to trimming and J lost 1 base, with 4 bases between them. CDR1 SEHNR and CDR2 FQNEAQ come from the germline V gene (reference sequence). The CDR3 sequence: CASSFPSYNEQFF. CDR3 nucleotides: TGTGCCAGCAGCTTCCCTTCCTACAATGAGCAGTTCTTC.

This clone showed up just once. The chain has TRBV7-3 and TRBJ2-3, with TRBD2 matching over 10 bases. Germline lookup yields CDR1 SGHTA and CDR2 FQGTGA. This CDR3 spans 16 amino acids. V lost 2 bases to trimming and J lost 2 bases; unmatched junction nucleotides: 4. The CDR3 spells CASSLGSGGATDTQYF. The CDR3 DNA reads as TGTGCCAGCAGCTTAGGGAGCGGGGGGGCCACAGATACGCAGTATTTT.

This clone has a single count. The CDR3 is CASSLGGGETQYF. Here the CDR3 DNA reads TGTGCCAGCAGCTTAGGGGGGGGAGAGACCCAGTACTTC. The chain links TRBV7-6 to TRBJ2-5; 7 positions agree with TRBD2. This CDR3 has 13 amino acids. CDR1 and CDR2 (germline): SGHVS, FNYEAQ. V lost 1 base, J lost 4 bases, and 0 bases stayed unmatched.

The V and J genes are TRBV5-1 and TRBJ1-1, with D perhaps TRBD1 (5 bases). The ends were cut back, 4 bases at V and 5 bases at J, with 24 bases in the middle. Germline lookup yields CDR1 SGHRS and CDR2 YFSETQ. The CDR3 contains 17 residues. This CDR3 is CASSPRPPGGVMTEAFF. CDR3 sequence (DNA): TGCGCCAGCAGCCCCCGCCCCCCGGGGGGTGTTATGACTGAAGCTTTCTTT.

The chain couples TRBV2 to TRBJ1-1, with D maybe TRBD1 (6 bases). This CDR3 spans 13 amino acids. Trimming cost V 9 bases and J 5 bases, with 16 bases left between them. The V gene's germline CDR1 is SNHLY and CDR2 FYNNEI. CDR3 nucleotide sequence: TGTGCCAGGAAACAGGGAGAAGAAACTGAAGCTTTCTTT. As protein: CARKQGEETEAFF.

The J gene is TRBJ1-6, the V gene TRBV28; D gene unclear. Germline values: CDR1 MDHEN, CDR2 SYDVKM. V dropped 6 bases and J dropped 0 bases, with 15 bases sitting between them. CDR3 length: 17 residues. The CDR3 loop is CASSRQRQSSYNSPLHF. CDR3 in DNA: TGTGCCAGCAGCCGACAACGCCAAAGCTCCTATAATTCACCCCTCCACTTT.

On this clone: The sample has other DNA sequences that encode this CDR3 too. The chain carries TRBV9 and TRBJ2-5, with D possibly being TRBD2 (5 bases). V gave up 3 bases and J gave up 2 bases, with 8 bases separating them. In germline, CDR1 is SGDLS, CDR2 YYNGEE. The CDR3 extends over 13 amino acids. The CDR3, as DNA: TGTGCCAGCAGCGGGACTGTGCAAGAGACCCAGTACTTC. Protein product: CASSGTVQETQYF. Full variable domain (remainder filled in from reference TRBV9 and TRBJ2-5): DSGVTQTPKHLITATGQRVTLRCSPRSGDLSVYWYQQSLDQGLQFLIQYYNGEERAKGNILERFSAQQFPDLHSELNLSSLELGDSALYFCASSGTVQETQYFGPGTRLLVL.

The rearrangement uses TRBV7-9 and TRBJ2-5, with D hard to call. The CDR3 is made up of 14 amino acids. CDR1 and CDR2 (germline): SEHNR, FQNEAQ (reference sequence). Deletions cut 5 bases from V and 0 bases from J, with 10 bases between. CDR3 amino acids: CASSRRQDQETQYF. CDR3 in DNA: TGTGCCAGCAGCCGTCGCCAGGACCAAGAGACCCAGTACTTC.

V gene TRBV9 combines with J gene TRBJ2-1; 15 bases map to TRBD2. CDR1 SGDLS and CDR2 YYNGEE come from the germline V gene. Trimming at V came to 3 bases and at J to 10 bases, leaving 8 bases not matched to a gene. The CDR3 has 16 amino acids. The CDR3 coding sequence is TGTGCCAGCAGCGCCGGGACTAGCGGGGGGAGGGAGGAGCAGTTCTTC. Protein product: CASSAGTSGGREEQFF.

CDR3 protein: CASSLLGSTGAGELFF. The CDR3 nucleotides are TGTGCCAGCAGTTTACTGGGCTCAACAGGGGCAGGGGAGCTGTTTTTT. The chain combines TRBV28 with TRBJ2-2, with 7 bases matching TRBD1. The CDR3 runs 16 residues. Germline CDR1 is MDHEN and CDR2 is SYDVKM. Unmatched junction bases numbered 11, after V lost 2 bases and J lost 8 bases.

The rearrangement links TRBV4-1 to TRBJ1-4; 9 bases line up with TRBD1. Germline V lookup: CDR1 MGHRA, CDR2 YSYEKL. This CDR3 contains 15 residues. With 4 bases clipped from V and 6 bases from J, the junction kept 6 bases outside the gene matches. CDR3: CASSRGQGFDEKLFF. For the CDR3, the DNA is TGCGCCAGCAGCCGTGGACAGGGGTTTGATGAAAAACTGTTTTTT.

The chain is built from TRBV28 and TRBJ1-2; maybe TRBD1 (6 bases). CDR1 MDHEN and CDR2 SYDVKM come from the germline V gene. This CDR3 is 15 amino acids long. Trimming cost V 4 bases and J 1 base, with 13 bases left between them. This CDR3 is CASSSRQAYNYGYTF. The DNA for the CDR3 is TGTGCCAGCAGTTCCCGACAGGCTTATAACTATGGCTACACCTTC.